The 18 T cell receptor beta chains in this list originate from one sample, sequenced in a study of blood T cell repertoires in COVID-19. The repertoire was sequenced with immunoSEQ multiplex PCR; TCRdb's copy has only in-frame clones and lacks some. This table holds under 200,000 clones, more than 75% found once. Sequences were obtained from peripheral blood. The receptors were sampled from a woman aged 70-85 years with COVID-19, enrolled during active disease.

This clone appeared a few times. The chain links TRBV5-1 to TRBJ1-3, with TRBD1 matching over 9 bases. CDR1 and CDR2 from the germline V gene are SGHRS and YFSETQ. This CDR3 spans 15 amino acids. The trim removed 4 bases at V and 0 bases at J, leaving 2 bases unmatched. CDR3 nucleotide sequence: TGCGCCAGCAGCAGGGGACAGGGCTCTGGAAACACCATATATTTT. Encoded protein: CASSRGQGSGNTIYF.

In DNA form, the CDR3 reads TGCGCCAGCAGCTTGGCGCCAGGTGAAGATCAGCCCCAGCATTTT. It is translated as CASSLAPGEDQPQHF. The rearrangement uses TRBV5-1 and TRBJ1-5; D is undetermined. In germline, CDR1 is SGHRS, CDR2 YFSETQ. The CDR3 sequence is 15 residues long. V shed 0 bases and J shed 5 bases, with 12 bases lying between them.

The count of this clone is one. This chain joins TRBV6-5 and TRBJ1-1; TRBD1 aligns across 7 bases. Germline V gene sequence: CDR1 MNHEY, CDR2 SVGAGI. The CDR3 runs to 14 residues. V lost 7 bases, J lost 1 base, and 6 bases stayed unmatched. The CDR3 here is CASIETGKNTEAFF. The CDR3 coding sequence is TGTGCCAGCATCGAGACAGGGAAGAACACTGAAGCTTTCTTT.

J is TRBJ2-4 and V is TRBV6-1; TRBD1 aligns across 7 bases. The CDR3 has 16 residues. Looked up from germline, CDR1 is MNHNS and CDR2 is SASEGT. Losses at the gene ends were 2 bases for V and 2 bases for J; bases not matched to a gene: 6. The CDR3 loop reads CASSEYRGFSKNIQYF. The CDR3 DNA reads as TGTGCCAGCAGTGAATACAGGGGTTTTTCCAAAAACATTCAGTACTTC.

The V and J genes are TRBV5-6 and TRBJ1-3; D ambiguous. This CDR3 is 14 amino acids long. V was clipped by 8 bases and J by 0 bases, with 12 bases between them. Per the germline V gene, CDR1 is SGHDT and CDR2 is YYEEEE. The CDR3 coding sequence is TGTGCCAGTTGGCAGGTCAGCTCTGGAAACACCATATATTTT. It yields the protein CASWQVSSGNTIYF.

As DNA, the CDR3 is TGTGCCAGCAGTGCGGACAGGGGGAACTATGGCTACACCTTC. Amino acids: CASSADRGNYGYTF. V gene TRBV2 combines with J gene TRBJ1-2, with TRBD1 matching 10 bases. In germline, CDR1 is SNHLY, CDR2 FYNNEI. V gave up 4 bases and J gave up 2 bases; unmatched junction bases: 1. This CDR3 spans 14 amino acids. Together with reference TRBV2 and TRBJ1-2, the CDR3 gives the full variable domain: EPEVTQTPSHQVTQMGQEVILRCVPISNHLYFYWYRQILGQKVEFLVSFYNNEISEKSEIFDDQFSVERPDGSNFTLKIRSTKLEDSAMYFCASSADRGNYGYTFGSGTRLTVV.

The V and J genes are TRBV28 and TRBJ1-2, with TRBD1 matching over 10 bases. Germline loops: CDR1 MDHEN, CDR2 SYDVKM. The CDR3 is 14 residues long. V lost 5 bases and J lost 8; bases outside the gene matches: 8. In DNA form, the CDR3 reads TGTGCCAGCAGTGGACCCGGGACAGGGGTGGGCTACACCTTC. Encoded protein: CASSGPGTGVGYTF.

The chain couples TRBV28 to TRBJ1-1; D gene unclear. V lost 6 bases and J 5 bases, leaving 13 bases between the germline ends. The CDR3 extends over 13 amino acids. CDR1 and CDR2 (germline): MDHEN, SYDVKM. CDR3 nucleotides: TGTGCCAGCAGGCAGGCGGCGGGGACTGAAGCTTTCTTT. This codes for CASRQAAGTEAFF.

This clone was picked up a small number of times. The chain carries TRBV5-6 and TRBJ2-5; D possibly corresponds to TRBD1 (5 bases). V dropped 4 bases and J dropped 0 bases, with 13 bases sitting between them. Germline loops: CDR1 SGHDT, CDR2 YYEEEE. This CDR3 comprises 15 residues. The CDR3 loop reads CASSTRQWYQETQYF. CDR3 coding DNA: TGTGCCAGCAGCACACGACAGTGGTACCAAGAGACCCAGTACTTC.

The chain is built from TRBV5-4 and TRBJ1-4; 7 bases map to TRBD1. This CDR3 has 16 amino acids. Trimming took 3 bases from V and 3 from J; bases not matched to a gene: 8. Germline assignment: CDR1 SGHNT and CDR2 YYREEE (reference sequence). Here the CDR3 reads CASSSIGQASNEKLFF. In nucleotides, the CDR3 is TGTGCCAGCAGCTCCATAGGACAGGCCTCTAATGAAAAACTGTTTTTT.

V gene TRBV7-3 combines with J gene TRBJ2-1; 13 nucleotides line up with TRBD2. The CDR3 has 15 amino acids. Trimming took 5 bases from V and 9 from J; bases not matched to a gene: 7. CDR1 SGHTA and CDR2 FQGTGA come from the germline V gene. The CDR3 sequence: CASSLGLAGATEQFF. DNA for the CDR3: TGTGCCAGCAGCCTAGGACTAGCGGGGGCCACTGAGCAGTTCTTC.

CDR3 sequence (DNA): TGTGCCAGTAGTCCCCCCCGGGGAGGATACAATCAGCCCCAGCATTTT. It yields the protein CASSPPRGGYNQPQHF. V gene TRBV19 combines with J gene TRBJ1-5; D is uncertain. CDR1 and CDR2 from the germline V gene are LNHDA and SQIVND (reference sequence). Trimming removed 5 bases at V and 3 bases at J, with 17 bases between. This CDR3 spans 16 amino acids.

V and J are TRBV30 and TRBJ1-6, with D tentatively TRBD1 (5 bases). Trimming stripped 3 bases from V and 7 bases from J, with 13 bases between. Germline V gene sequence: CDR1 GTSNPN, CDR2 SVGIG (reference sequence). The CDR3 runs 14 residues. The CDR3 spells CAWSGGAGNSPLHF. In DNA form, the CDR3 reads TGTGCCTGGAGCGGCGGGGCAGGGAATTCACCCCTCCACTTT.

This CDR3 is CASRGQPGETQYF. For the CDR3, the DNA is TGTGCCAGCAGGGGACAGCCAGGGGAGACCCAGTACTTC. This chain links TRBV7-9 with TRBJ2-5; TRBD1 matches at 7 bases. V gave up 6 bases and J gave up 5 bases; unmatched junction bases: 6. CDR1 is SEHNR, CDR2 FQNEAQ, per germline (reference sequence). The CDR3 extends over 13 amino acids. Combining the CDR3 with reference TRBV7-9 and TRBJ2-5 gives the whole variable domain DTGVSQNPRHKITKRGQNVTFRCDPISEHNRLYWYRQTLGQGPEFLTYFQNEAQLEKSRLLSDRFSAERPKGSFSTLEIQRTEQGDSAMYLCASRGQPGETQYFGPGTRLLVL.

This chain connects TRBV7-6 to TRBJ1-5; no firm D call. V was shortened by 1 base and J by 4 bases, with 17 bases between the two germline ends. CDR1 SGHVS and CDR2 FNYEAQ come from the germline V gene. This CDR3 region has 17 residues. The CDR3 DNA reads TGTGCCAGCAGCTTAGGTTCAGCGTTTATAGCTAATCAGCCCCAGCATTTT. It encodes CASSLGSAFIANQPQHF.

The chain is built from TRBV6-6 and TRBJ1-6; 9 bases map to TRBD1. In germline, CDR1 is MNHNY, CDR2 SVGAGI (reference sequence). V lost 6 bases to trimming and J lost 4 bases; unmatched junction nucleotides: 4. CDR3 size: 15 residues. The CDR3 protein is CASRSGTGYNSPLHF. In DNA, the CDR3 is TGTGCCAGCAGGTCCGGGACAGGGTATAATTCACCCCTCCACTTT.

This chain connects TRBV4-1 to TRBJ2-1, with TRBD2 matching 7 bases. The CDR3 loop spans 17 amino acids. V shed 4 bases, J shed 0 bases, and the junction held 9 bases outside the gene matches. From germline, CDR1 is MGHRA and CDR2 YSYEKL. The chain's CDR3 is CASSPGRAGSSYNEQFF. CDR3 in DNA: TGCGCCAGCAGCCCTGGGAGGGCGGGGAGCTCCTACAATGAGCAGTTCTTC.

The CDR3 sequence: CASSQSAGTGNTIYF. In DNA, the CDR3 is TGTGCCAGCAGCCAATCGGCCGGGACTGGAAACACCATATATTTT. J is TRBJ1-3 and V is TRBV16; unclear D gene. The CDR3 has 15 residues. V lost 0 bases and J 2 bases, leaving 8 bases between the germline ends. CDR1 is KGHSY, CDR2 FQNENV, per germline.